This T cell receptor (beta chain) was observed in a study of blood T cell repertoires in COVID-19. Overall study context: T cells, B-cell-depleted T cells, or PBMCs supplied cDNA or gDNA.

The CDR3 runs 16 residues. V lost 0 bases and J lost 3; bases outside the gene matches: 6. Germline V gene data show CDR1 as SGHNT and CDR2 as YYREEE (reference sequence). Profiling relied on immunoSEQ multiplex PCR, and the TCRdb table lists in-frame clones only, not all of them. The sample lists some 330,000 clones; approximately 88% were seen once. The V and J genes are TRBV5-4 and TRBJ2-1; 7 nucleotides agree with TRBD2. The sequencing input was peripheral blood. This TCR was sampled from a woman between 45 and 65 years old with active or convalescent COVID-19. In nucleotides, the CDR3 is TGTGCCAGCAGCTTGGTGGTTAGCGGGCGCTACAATGAGCAGTTCTTC. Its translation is CASSLVVSGRYNEQFF.